Listed here are 31 T cell receptor beta chains from one sample, sequenced in a study of OX40 agonist ivuxolimab in advanced cancers. Library method: the immunoSEQ multiplex PCR assay. Drawn from immuneACCESS, this table holds only the in-frame rearrangements with V and J called that TCRdb kept. Clones are partly lost; checked studies trace under half to an unresolved V gene and leave the rest unexplained. The sample contains about 100,000 clones, approximately 91% of them found a single time. The ten biggest clones cover about 0.15% of the sample. This sample comprised CD4+ or CD8+ T cells sorted from blood, obtained in a trial of the OX40 agonist ivuxolimab. Receptors were obtained from an adult with an advanced solid tumor such as melanoma, head and neck, liver or kidney cancer.

The chain carries TRBV2 and TRBJ1-1; TRBD1 aligns across 8 bases. J lost 0 bases, V lost 4 bases, and 7 bases had no gene match. The CDR3 contains 16 residues. In germline, CDR1 is SNHLY, CDR2 FYNNEI. The CDR3 DNA is TGTGCCAGCAGTGGGACAGGGTTCTGGATGAACACTGAAGCTTTCTTT. It codes for CASSGTGFWMNTEAFF.

A single count supports this clone. The chain carries TRBV27 and TRBJ1-1; the D gene is possibly TRBD1 (5 bases). The CDR3 has 14 residues. V lost 5 bases and J 5 bases, leaving 15 bases between the germline ends. Germline V gene data show CDR1 as MNHEY and CDR2 as SMNVEV (reference sequence). The DNA of the CDR3 is TGTGCCAGCAGTGTGCGGGGGGGTATGACTGAAGCTTTCTTT. This encodes CASSVRGGMTEAFF.

The gene calls are TRBV18 and TRBJ2-7; D is uncertain. V shed 3 bases and J shed 3 bases, with 12 bases lying between them. CDR1 KGHSH and CDR2 LQKENI come from the germline V gene. This CDR3 has 14 residues. CDR3 DNA: TGTGCCAGCTCACCCTCGACGTGGGGCTACGAGCAGTACTTC. Protein product: CASSPSTWGYEQYF.

The chain employs TRBV2 and TRBJ1-2; TRBD1 agrees at 12 bases. This CDR3 has 15 amino acids. Germline V gives CDR1 SNHLY, CDR2 FYNNEI. With 6 bases clipped from V and 6 bases from J, the junction kept 8 bases outside the gene matches. The CDR3 DNA is TGTGCCAGCAGGGAACCGGGACAGGGGGCCCATGGCTACACCTTC. It translates to CASREPGQGAHGYTF.

The rearrangement links TRBV25-1 to TRBJ2-5; maybe TRBD1 (6 bases). This CDR3 has 13 amino acids. Germline values: CDR1 MGHDK, CDR2 SYGVNS. The V end lost 4 bases, the J end lost 5 bases, and 11 bases lay between the germline ends. DNA for the CDR3: TGTGCCAGCAGTGTTCCCCAGGGGGAGACCCAGTACTTC. Encoded protein: CASSVPQGETQYF. The entire variable domain, with the rest obtained from reference TRBV25-1 and TRBJ2-5, is as follows: EADIYQTPRYLVIGTGKKITLECSQTMGHDKMYWYQQDPGMELHLIHYSYGVNSTEKGDLSSESTVSRIRTEHFPLTLESARPSHTSQYLCASSVPQGETQYFGPGTRLLVL.

The gene calls are TRBV5-1 and TRBJ2-7; D is uncertain. The CDR3 is 13 amino acids. Trimming took 5 bases from V and 2 from J, leaving 11 bases between them. Germline CDR1 is SGHRS and CDR2 is YFSETQ. CDR3: CASSGQVTYEQYF. CDR3 DNA: TGCGCCAGCAGTGGGCAGGTTACCTACGAGCAGTACTTC.

The rearrangement uses TRBV19 and TRBJ2-3; a weak D match, TRBD1 (5 bases). Germline values: CDR1 LNHDA, CDR2 SQIVND (reference sequence). This CDR3 comprises 15 residues. Trimming removed 8 bases from V and 0 bases from J, with 15 bases in between. The CDR3 bases are TGTGCCAGTCGGCCCCTGACAGATAGCACAGATACGCAGTATTTT. Its translation is CASRPLTDSTDTQYF.

The rearrangement joins TRBV19 to TRBJ1-1; D gene uncertain. CDR3 length: 14 residues. The V end was cut by 0 bases, the J end by 1 base, with 6 bases between. Germline-derived CDR1 and CDR2 are LNHDA and SQIVND (reference sequence). CDR3 coding DNA: TGTGCCAGTAGTATAGAACGGTCGAACACTGAAGCTTTCTTT. Protein: CASSIERSNTEAFF.

In DNA form, the CDR3 reads TGTGCCAGCAGCGTAGCCGGGACGGCAAATTCACCCCTCCACTTT. It is translated as CASSVAGTANSPLHF. The chain combines TRBV9 with TRBJ1-6; possibly TRBD1 for D (5 bases). The CDR3 loop spans 15 amino acids. Germline values: CDR1 SGDLS, CDR2 YYNGEE. The ends were cut back, 0 bases at V and 7 bases at J, with 11 bases in the middle.

The V call is TRBV5-1, the J call TRBJ2-3; 8 bases align to TRBD1. CDR1 is SGHRS, CDR2 YFSETQ, per germline. The CDR3 has 16 amino acids. The V and J ends lost 4 bases and 0 bases, in that order; junction bases with no gene match: 7. The CDR3 spells CASSHGQGRSTDTQYF. The CDR3 DNA reads as TGCGCCAGCAGCCACGGACAGGGCAGAAGCACAGATACGCAGTATTTT.

The gene calls are TRBV19 and TRBJ1-4; 12 bases line up with TRBD1. Unmatched junction bases numbered 7, after V lost 7 bases and J lost 10 bases. The CDR3 extends over 14 amino acids. Germline loops: CDR1 LNHDA, CDR2 SQIVND (reference sequence). The DNA for the CDR3 is TGTGCCAGTACCCCGGGACAGGGGGCAGGAAAACTGTTTTTT. Translating gives CASTPGQGAGKLFF. The full variable domain, with the rest looked up from reference TRBV19 and TRBJ1-4, is DGGITQSPKYLFRKEGQNVTLSCEQNLNHDAMYWYRQDPGQGLRLIYYSQIVNDFQKGDIAEGYSVSREKKESFPLTVTSAQKNPTAFYLCASTPGQGAGKLFFGSGTQLSVL.

The chain combines TRBV13 with TRBJ1-1; perhaps TRBD1 as D (6 bases). The CDR3 has 16 amino acids. Germline CDR1 reads PRHDT; CDR2 reads FYEKMQ (reference sequence). V lost 5 bases to trimming and J lost 1 base, with 17 bases between them. The CDR3 loop is CASSTRRTGRNTEAFF. The DNA of the CDR3 is TGTGCCAGCAGCACCCGAAGAACAGGGAGGAACACTGAAGCTTTCTTT.

Notes on this clone: Other DNA sequences within the sample encode an identical CDR3. The V gene is TRBV19, the J gene TRBJ1-5; 7 bases map to TRBD1. This CDR3 region has 15 residues. Trimming cost V 1 base and J 4 bases; bases outside gene matches: 4. From germline, CDR1 is LNHDA and CDR2 SQIVND (reference sequence). The CDR3 loop is CASSIGQGQNQPQHF. CDR3 coding DNA: TGTGCCAGTAGTATAGGACAGGGACAGAATCAGCCCCAGCATTTT.

The V call is TRBV6-5, the J call TRBJ2-1; the D call may be TRBD1 or TRBD2 (5 bases each). CDR1 is MNHEY, CDR2 SVGAGI, per germline. This CDR3 contains 13 residues. The V end lost 0 bases, the J end lost 9 bases, and 9 bases lay between the germline ends. The CDR3 nucleotides are TGTGCCAGCAGTTACTCGAGGGGTTTTGAGCAGTTCTTC. This translates into CASSYSRGFEQFF.

The sample holds one count of this clone. The rearrangement joins TRBV7-9 to TRBJ2-2; TRBD2 might be the D (6 bases). Deletions cut 3 bases from V and 4 bases from J, with 9 bases between. The CDR3 is made up of 14 amino acids. Germline V gene sequence: CDR1 SEHNR, CDR2 FQNEAQ (reference sequence). CDR3 DNA: TGTGCCAGCAGCTTCCCGGGAGTCACCGGGGAGCTGTTTTTT. Amino acids: CASSFPGVTGELFF.

This chain joins TRBV14 and TRBJ2-7; TRBD2 is a possible D gene (6 bases). The CDR3 loop spans 15 amino acids. V dropped 0 bases and J dropped 6 bases, with 15 bases sitting between them. Germline CDR1 is SGHDN and CDR2 is FVKESK. The CDR3 DNA reads as TGTGCCAGCAGCCAAGATGGAGGGCCCCTCGCCGAGCAGTACTTC. This translates into CASSQDGGPLAEQYF.

The chain uses TRBV6-1 and TRBJ2-5, with 8 bases lining up with TRBD1. From germline, CDR1 is MNHNS and CDR2 SASEGT. The CDR3 is 15 residues long. Germline trimming cut 6 bases from V and 4 bases from J; bases unmatched to any gene: 10. The CDR3 sequence is CASSRRDRRGETQYF. In DNA form, the CDR3 reads TGTGCCAGCAGCAGACGGGACAGGCGAGGAGAGACCCAGTACTTC.

This chain connects TRBV11-2 to TRBJ2-2; D might be TRBD2 (5 bases). Trimming removed 5 bases from V and 1 base from J, with 11 bases in between. The CDR3 runs to 15 residues. Germline assignment: CDR1 SGHAT and CDR2 FQNNGV. In nucleotides, the CDR3 is TGTGCCAGCAGCATAGGACTCCTGAACACCGGGGAGCTGTTTTTT. It encodes CASSIGLLNTGELFF. The full variable domain, in which reference TRBV11-2 and TRBJ2-2 provide the parts outside the CDR3, is EAGVAQSPRYKIIEKRQSVAFWCNPISGHATLYWYQQILGQGPKLLIQFQNNGVVDDSQLPKDRFSAERLKGVDSTLKIQPAKLEDSAVYLCASSIGLLNTGELFFGEGSRLTVL.

The chain recombines TRBV4-2 with TRBJ2-1; TRBD1 matches 8 bases. Germline V lookup: CDR1 LGHNA, CDR2 YNFKEQ. J gave up 6 bases and V 1 base, and 8 bases lay outside the gene matches. The CDR3 covers 16 residues. The CDR3 protein is CASSQGVQDRGNEQFF. The CDR3 DNA sequence: TGTGCCAGCAGCCAAGGGGTTCAAGACAGGGGCAATGAGCAGTTCTTC.

This chain links TRBV11-2 with TRBJ2-5, with D hard to call. The germline V and J ends were trimmed by 6 bases and 5 bases, with 19 bases remaining between them. The CDR3 spans 15 residues. The germline V gene encodes CDR1 SGHAT and CDR2 FQNNGV. The DNA for the CDR3 is TGTGCCAGCAGTCCAACCTATTCAAGCAGGGAGACCCAGTACTTC. As protein: CASSPTYSSRETQYF. The full variable domain, in which reference TRBV11-2 and TRBJ2-5 provide the parts outside the CDR3, is EAGVAQSPRYKIIEKRQSVAFWCNPISGHATLYWYQQILGQGPKLLIQFQNNGVVDDSQLPKDRFSAERLKGVDSTLKIQPAKLEDSAVYLCASSPTYSSRETQYFGPGTRLLVL.

This clone was observed a single time. The chain employs TRBV29-1 and TRBJ2-7; D perhaps matches TRBD2 (6 bases). Germline V gives CDR1 SQVTM, CDR2 ANQGSEA. V shed 7 bases and J shed 6 bases, with 16 bases lying between them. The CDR3 is 12 residues long. The CDR3 coding sequence is TGCAGCGCAAAAGGGGAGGCCACCGAGCAGTACTTC. Translation gives CSAKGEATEQYF.

This clone was counted a few times. The chain links TRBV7-6 to TRBJ2-5; 7 bases align to TRBD2. Germline values: CDR1 SGHVS, CDR2 FNYEAQ. Germline trimming cut 4 bases from V and 6 bases from J; bases unmatched to any gene: 11. There are 15 residues in the CDR3. As DNA, the CDR3 is TGTGCCAGCAGCTCCTTGAGGGAGGGCCGAAAGACCCAGTACTTC. Residues: CASSSLREGRKTQYF. Full variable domain (outside the CDR3, taken from reference TRBV7-6 and TRBJ2-5): GAGVSQSPRYKVTKRGQDVALRCDPISGHVSLYWYRQALGQGPEFLTYFNYEAQQDKSGLPNDRFSAERPEGSISTLTIQRTEQRDSAMYRCASSSLREGRKTQYFGPGTRLLVL.

The chain carries TRBV5-4 and TRBJ1-1; weak D call: TRBD1 (5 bases). The CDR3 totals 13 residues. V was trimmed by 4 bases and J by 5 bases, leaving 12 bases between them. Germline V lookup: CDR1 SGHNT, CDR2 YYREEE (reference sequence). The chain's CDR3 is CASSEARVTEAFF. The DNA for the CDR3 is TGTGCCAGCAGCGAGGCCAGGGTAACTGAAGCTTTCTTT.

The V call is TRBV6-1, the J call TRBJ1-1; possibly TRBD1 for D (5 bases). Trimming cost V 7 bases and J 0 bases, with 9 bases left between them. The CDR3 extends over 13 amino acids. The germline V gene encodes CDR1 MNHNS and CDR2 SASEGT. The CDR3 here is CASNRLMNTEAFF. Written as DNA, the CDR3 is TGTGCCAGCAACAGGTTAATGAACACTGAAGCTTTCTTT.

The rearrangement links TRBV7-8 to TRBJ1-1, with D hard to call. Germline CDR1 is SGHVS and CDR2 is FQNEAQ. The CDR3 has 15 residues. V lost 1 base to trimming and J lost 0 bases, with 9 bases between them. CDR3 DNA sequence: TGTGCCAGCAGCTTAGATGCCGCTATGAACACTGAAGCTTTCTTT. Translation: CASSLDAAMNTEAFF.

The genes are TRBV6-6 and TRBJ1-4; 11 nucleotides match TRBD1. CDR3 length equals 13 residues. From germline, CDR1 is MNHNY and CDR2 SVGAGI (reference sequence). The V segment lost 6 bases and the J segment 8 bases; nucleotides outside the gene matches: 2. This CDR3 is CASSRTGGEKLFF. CDR3 nucleotide sequence: TGTGCCAGCAGCAGGACAGGGGGCGAAAAACTGTTTTTT.

The V and J genes are TRBV19 and TRBJ2-7; TRBD1 aligns across 9 bases. CDR1 and CDR2 (germline): LNHDA, SQIVND (reference sequence). The CDR3 consists of 16 residues. The V and J ends lost 5 bases and 6 bases, in that order; junction bases with no gene match: 14. CDR3 bases: TGTGCCAGTAGTCCTAGCTCCGGGACAGGGTTAGGCGAGCAGTACTTC. This gives the protein CASSPSSGTGLGEQYF.

V usage is TRBV5-1 and J usage is TRBJ2-2; D is uncertain. Germline assignment: CDR1 SGHRS and CDR2 YFSETQ. The CDR3 is 16 residues long. Trimming pared 4 bases from V and 1 base from J, leaving 14 bases between. CDR3 nucleotides: TGCGCCAGCAGCCCCCGAGCACAAATGAACACCGGGGAGCTGTTTTTT. Translation gives CASSPRAQMNTGELFF. Drawing the rest from reference TRBV5-1 and TRBJ2-2, the complete variable domain is KAGVTQTPRYLIKTRGQQVTLSCSPISGHRSVSWYQQTPGQGLQFLFEYFSETQRNKGNFPGRFSGRQFSNSRSEMNVSTLELGDSALYLCASSPRAQMNTGELFFGEGSRLTVL.

The genes are TRBV19 and TRBJ2-5; D might be TRBD2 (5 bases). The CDR3 spans 15 residues. The germline CDR1 and CDR2 sequences are LNHDA and SQIVND (reference sequence). V was trimmed by 1 base and J by 5 bases, leaving 14 bases between them. In nucleotides, the CDR3 is TGTGCCAGTAGTATAGCCTTACTAGGTCTGGAGACCCAGTACTTC. This codes for CASSIALLGLETQYF.

The chain joins TRBV5-1 to TRBJ2-7, with TRBD2 matching over 8 bases. Germline V CDR1 and CDR2: SGHRS, YFSETQ. The trim removed 0 bases at V and 7 bases at J, leaving 6 bases unmatched. This CDR3 is 14 amino acids long. CDR3 nucleotides: TGCGCCAGCAGCTTGGCGGCCCGGGGGGGGGAGCAGTACTTC. Protein product: CASSLAARGGEQYF.

The chain joins TRBV5-4 to TRBJ2-7, with a tentative D call TRBD1 (6 bases). CDR1 is SGHNT and CDR2 is YYREEE in the germline V gene (reference sequence). Deletions cut 4 bases from V and 2 bases from J, with 13 bases between. CDR3 length equals 14 residues. The CDR3 loop is CASSATGFPYEQYF. The CDR3 DNA is TGTGCCAGCAGCGCGACAGGTTTTCCCTACGAGCAGTACTTC.